The rows below give T cell receptor beta chains drawn from one sample of a study of blood T cell repertoires in COVID-19. Method: immunoSEQ multiplex PCR; TCRdb's copy keeps in-frame clones and lacks some. This table holds some 460,000 clones, more than 85% found once. The material sequenced was peripheral blood. The receptors originated from a woman aged 25-40 years with acute or convalescent COVID-19. CDR3s include the opening cysteine and the closing phenylalanine or tryptophan. D genes are given only for firm matches. Expanded clones get a size class; other rows say once, few or many, or leave the size out.

TRBJ1-1 - TRBV4-1 TRBD1 TGCGCCAGCAGCCCGTACCAGGGGGGAACTGAAGCTTTCTTT CASSPYQGGTEAFF
TRBJ1-3 - TRBV19 TRBD1 TGTGCCAGTAGTGCTCGACGGACAGGGAGGGGAAACACCATATATTTT CASSARRTGRGNTIYF
TRBJ2-1 - TRBV3-1/TRBV3-2 TRBD1 TGTGCCAGCAGTCCTGACAGGGGGCATGAGCAGTTCTTC CASSPDRGHEQFF
TRBJ2-5 - TRBV7-2 TRBD2 TGTGCCAGCAGCTTAGGGTCCACTAGCGGCCAAGAGACCCAGTACTTC CASSLGSTSGQETQYF
TRBJ2-3 - TRBV5-4 - TGTGCCAGCAGCTTGTCCACGGCAGATACGCAGTATTTT CASSLSTADTQYF
TRBJ1-1 - TRBV6-5 - TGTGCCAGCAGTTACAGGGAAGGGGGTGAAGCTTTCTTT CASSYREGGEAFF
TRBJ2-7 - TRBV3-1/TRBV3-2 TRBD2 TGTGCCAGCAGCCAAGATGAGCGGGGGGGCGGGTGGCAGTACTTC CASSQDERGGGWQYF
TRBJ1-1 - TRBV10-2 TRBD1 TGCGCCAGCACAATATCAAGGTCCGGGACAGGGTCGAGGACTGAAGCTTTCTTT CASTISRSGTGSRTEAFF
TRBJ2-1 - TRBV5-4 - TGTGCCAGCAGCTGGAGCCACGATGAGCAGTTCTTC CASSWSHDEQFF
TRBJ1-1 few TRBV4-1 - TGCGCCAGCAGCCAAGATTTCGCCGGCGGGAACACTGAAGCTTTCTTT CASSQDFAGGNTEAFF
TRBJ2-2 - TRBV7-6 - TGTGCCAGCAGCTTATCCGGGACACGCACCGGGGAGCTGTTTTTT CASSLSGTRTGELFF
TRBJ2-1 - TRBV5-5 TRBD1 TGTGCCAGCAGCCCCGGACAGGCGTCCACCGATGAGCAGTTCTTC CASSPGQASTDEQFF
TRBJ1-1 once TRBV25-1 - TGTGCCAGCAAATTGTCAGGGGTAGCTTTCTTT CASKLSGVAFF
TRBJ2-3 once TRBV5-5 TRBD2 TGTGCCAGCAGCTTGGATGGGGGGGATTTTTGGGGCACAGATACGCAGTATTTT CASSLDGGDFWGTDTQYF
TRBJ2-5 - TRBV15 TRBD2 TGTGCCACCAGCAGAGATGCCGGGGGGGGCCAAGAGACCCAGTACTTC CATSRDAGGGQETQYF
TRBJ1-2 - TRBV6-1 TRBD1 TGTGCCAGCAGTGACGAGACAGGGCGCACTAACTATGGCTACACCTTC CASSDETGRTNYGYTF
TRBJ1-1 - TRBV27 TRBD1 TGTGCCGCTTCCACAGGGGGGACTGAAGCTTTCTTT CAASTGGTEAFF
TRBJ1-1 - TRBV15 - TGTGCCACCAGCAGAGACAGAAACGCATTAAACACTGAAGCTTTCTTT CATSRDRNALNTEAFF
TRBJ2-2 - TRBV2 - TGTGCCAGCAGTCCTAGAGAGTACGCCGGGGAGCTGTTTTTT CASSPREYAGELFF
TRBJ2-3 - TRBV19 - TGTGCCAGTAGTATGGGGTTAATAGCGGCTACCTCCGGAGATACGCAGTATTTT CASSMGLIAATSGDTQYF
TRBJ1-4 - TRBV2 TRBD1 TGTGCCAGCAGTCAGGGGGCATCTGAAAAACTGTTTTTT CASSQGASEKLFF
TRBJ1-6 - TRBV6-4 - TGTGCCAGCAGTGACGGCAGGCCGAATTCACCCCTCCACTTT CASSDGRPNSPLHF
TRBJ2-5 few TRBV2 TRBD2 TGTGCCAGCAGGGAGGGGACTAGCGGGGGACAGACCCAGTACTTC CASREGTSGGQTQYF
TRBJ2-5 - TRBV3-1/TRBV3-2 TRBD2 TGTGCCAGCAGCCAAGTCGGACTAGCGTACCAAGAGACCCAGTACTTC CASSQVGLAYQETQYF
TRBJ1-1 - TRBV10-3 - TGTGCCATCAGTGAGGGGAGTGGGGCTTTCTTT CAISEGSGAFF
TRBJ2-7 - TRBV5-4 TRBD1 TGTGCCAGCAGCTTGCAGGGGGCTGCCGAGCAGTACTTC CASSLQGAAEQYF
TRBJ2-7 - TRBV2 - TGTGCCAGCAGTGAATCTAGGCGAGAGCAGTACTTC CASSESRREQYF
TRBJ1-2 - TRBV28 TRBD1 TGTGCCAGCAGTATCGAACAGGGGGCTGGAGGCTACACCTTC CASSIEQGAGGYTF
TRBJ1-2 - TRBV2 TRBD1 TGTGCCAGCAATCGGGACAGGGGAAGCTATGGCTACACCTTC CASNRDRGSYGYTF
TRBJ2-7 - TRBV27 - TGTGCCAGCAGTTTATCCCTGGCAGGGGCTCAGAGCTCCTACGAGCAGTACTTC CASSLSLAGAQSSYEQYF
TRBJ2-5 once TRBV24-1 TRBD1 TGTGCCACTAGTACCGGGACAGGGTACCAAGAGACCCAGTACTTC CATSTGTGYQETQYF
TRBJ2-6 once TRBV5-5 TRBD1 TGTGCCAGCAGCCGGAGAGGACAGGGGGTAGCTGGGGCCAACGTCCTGACTTTC CASSRRGQGVAGANVLTF
TRBJ2-7 - TRBV6-5 - TGTGCCAGCAGTTACTCTAGGGGGGGAGCCTACGAGCAGTACTTC CASSYSRGGAYEQYF
TRBJ1-2 once TRBV4-2 - TGTGCCAGCAGCCCCGTTGGGGGGGGCGACTATGGCTACACCTTC CASSPVGGGDYGYTF
TRBJ2-1 - TRBV9 - TGTGCCAGCAGCCAACTGACAAAGGGGCCACACTTCTTC CASSQLTKGPHFF
TRBJ2-2 - TRBV2 TRBD1 TGTGCCAGCAGTTCCAGGACAGGGCCCACCGGGGAGCTGTTTTTT CASSSRTGPTGELFF
TRBJ1-4 - TRBV19 TRBD1 TGTGCCAGTAGGGACAGGGGAGAAAAACTGTTTTTT CASRDRGEKLFF
TRBJ2-1 - TRBV29-1 TRBD2 TGCAGCGGGACTAGCTCCTACAATGAGCAGTTCTTC CSGTSSYNEQFF
TRBJ2-7 - TRBV3-1/TRBV3-2 TRBD1 TGTGCCAGCAGCACCCCGGGACAGACCTCCTACGAGCAGTACTTC CASSTPGQTSYEQYF
TRBJ2-1 - TRBV27 TRBD2 TGTGCCAGCAGTACCGTTTACCGGGGGGGGGTCATTGAGCAGTTCTTC CASSTVYRGGVIEQFF
TRBJ1-2 once TRBV5-1 - TGCGCCAGCAGTCAAAACGGGGGAGGAGGTGGTGGCTACACCTTC CASSQNGGGGGGYTF
TRBJ2-1 once TRBV5-1 TRBD2 TGCGCCAGCAGCCTCCGGGGGGACGAGCAGTTCTTC CASSLRGDEQFF
TRBJ1-2 - TRBV7-9 - TGTGCCAGCAGCTTAATGCCGGGGGATGGCTACACCTTC CASSLMPGDGYTF
TRBJ1-1 - TRBV20-1 - TGCAGTGCTGTGGACGGGGGTGAAGCTTTCTTT CSAVDGGEAFF
TRBJ2-1 - TRBV30 - TGTGCCTGCCAAACAACAGGTAACCCCTACAATGAGCAGTTCTTC CACQTTGNPYNEQFF